The rows below give T cell receptor beta chains drawn from one sample of a study of OX40 agonist ivuxolimab in advanced cancers. Data came from immunoSEQ multiplex PCR; TCRdb stores just in-frame clones and leaves some out. This table holds about 58,000 clones, around four fifths found once. Material: CD4+ or CD8+ T cells sorted from blood, obtained in a trial of the OX40 agonist ivuxolimab. These receptors were collected from an adult with an advanced solid tumor such as melanoma, head and neck, liver or kidney cancer. The CDR3 runs from the conserved cysteine through the conserved F or W. D genes are given only for firm matches. The listing skips clone size in some rows; elsewhere it reads once, few, many or a size class.

d_call	clone_size	v_call	j_call	cdr3_aa	cdr3_nt
NA	NA	TRBV5-5	TRBJ1-1	CASKGVANTEAFF	TGTGCCAGCAAGGGTGTCGCGAACACTGAAGCTTTCTTT
NA	NA	TRBV7-2	TRBJ2-7	CASSPPAGAAYEQYF	TGTGCCAGCAGCCCCCCGGCGGGGGCCGCCTACGAGCAGTACTTC
TRBD2	NA	TRBV27	TRBJ2-7	CASSLSGGRFEQYF	TGTGCCAGCAGCCTCAGCGGGGGGCGGTTTGAGCAGTACTTC
NA	NA	TRBV30	TRBJ1-3	CAWSVMSPGNTIYF	TGTGCCTGGAGTGTGATGTCCCCTGGAAACACCATATATTTT
NA	NA	TRBV5-1	TRBJ1-2	CASSPARQSKGPVAHF	TGCGCCAGCAGCCCCGCCCGACAGAGTAAGGGTCCGGTTGCCCACTTC
NA	NA	TRBV29-1	TRBJ1-1	CSVEWTENTEAFF	TGCAGCGTTGAGTGGACAGAGAACACTGAAGCTTTCTTT
NA	NA	TRBV5-6	TRBJ2-3	CASSLRGVSSTDTQYF	TGTGCCAGCAGCCTGAGGGGTGTTTCTAGCACAGATACGCAGTATTTT
NA	few	TRBV19	TRBJ1-3	CATERGGGRVTIYF	TGTGCCACCGAGCGCGGCGGAGGCCGAGTCACCATATATTTT
NA	NA	TRBV5-1	TRBJ2-7	CASSFGDRGQYF	TGCGCCAGCAGCTTCGGGGATCGGGGGCAGTACTTC
TRBD1	once	TRBV11-1	TRBJ2-7	CASSPLPTGIVHEQYF	TGTGCCAGCAGCCCACTCCCGACAGGGATCGTCCACGAGCAGTACTTC
TRBD2	NA	TRBV7-9	TRBJ2-5	CASSLRSGGETQYF	TGTGCCAGCAGCTTACGTAGCGGGGGGGAGACCCAGTACTTC
TRBD2	NA	TRBV19	TRBJ2-3	CASQGTSGVWADTQYF	TGTGCCAGCCAGGGGACTAGCGGGGTCTGGGCAGATACGCAGTATTTT
NA	few	TRBV13	TRBJ1-1	CASSLGRRGNTEAFF	TGTGCCAGCAGCTTAGGTCGCCGGGGGAACACTGAAGCTTTCTTT
NA	NA	TRBV5-6	TRBJ2-5	CASGFGETQYF	TGTGCCAGCGGCTTCGGGGAGACCCAGTACTTC
TRBD2	NA	TRBV30	TRBJ2-3	CAWSGKVAGTDTQYF	TGTGCCTGGAGTGGGAAGGTAGCGGGGACAGATACGCAGTATTTT
NA	NA	TRBV9	TRBJ2-2	CASSDGGMANTGELFF	TGTGCCAGCAGCGATGGGGGAATGGCGAACACCGGGGAGCTGTTTTTT
NA	NA	TRBV6-5	TRBJ1-3	CASGQVNSGNTIYF	TGTGCCAGCGGCCAAGTTAACTCTGGAAACACCATATATTTT
NA	NA	TRBV19	TRBJ2-3	CASRTEQDPTDTQYF	TGTGCCAGTAGAACTGAACAGGACCCCACAGATACGCAGTATTTT
TRBD1	NA	TRBV10-3	TRBJ1-5	CAIRTGYDQPQHF	TGTGCCATCAGGACAGGGTACGATCAGCCCCAGCATTTT
TRBD1	few	TRBV6-6	TRBJ1-6	CASSTGEPSTSPLHF	TGTGCCAGCAGCACAGGGGAGCCGTCCACTTCACCCCTCCACTTT
TRBD1	NA	TRBV18	TRBJ2-5	CASSPTKRTGGETQYF	TGTGCCAGCTCACCAACCAAAAGGACAGGGGGAGAGACCCAGTACTTC
NA	few	TRBV28	TRBJ1-6	CASSLVRNNSPLHF	TGTGCCAGCAGTCTGGTCCGGAATAATTCACCCCTCCACTTT
TRBD1	NA	TRBV18	TRBJ2-3	CASSPPDRGVLTDTQYF	TGTGCCAGCTCACCACCGGACAGGGGGGTCCTCACAGATACGCAGTATTTT
NA	NA	TRBV6-5	TRBJ2-5	CASSYREPGTQYF	TGTGCCAGCAGTTACAGGGAACCGGGGACCCAGTACTTC
TRBD1	NA	TRBV7-2	TRBJ2-7	CASRTGGSFYEQYF	TGTGCCAGCAGAACAGGGGGCTCCTTCTACGAGCAGTACTTC
NA	NA	TRBV5-5	TRBJ2-7	CASSFKGRFYEQYF	TGTGCCAGCAGCTTTAAAGGTCGCTTCTACGAGCAGTACTTC
NA	NA	TRBV7-7	TRBJ2-3	CASSSLGSTDTQYF	TGTGCTAGCAGCTCCCTCGGGAGCACAGATACGCAGTATTTT
NA	NA	TRBV27	TRBJ2-6	CASSTSRGSLSSGANVLTF	TGTGCCAGCAGCACCTCTAGGGGTTCCCTCTCCTCTGGGGCCAACGTCCTGACTTTC
NA	once	TRBV6-6	TRBJ2-5	CASSRTTGRQETQYF	TGTGCCAGCAGTAGGACTACAGGGAGGCAAGAGACCCAGTACTTC
NA	NA	TRBV28	TRBJ1-5	CASSSQGSDQPQHF	TGTGCCAGCAGTTCGCAGGGTTCTGATCAGCCCCAGCATTTT
NA	NA	TRBV10-3	TRBJ1-1	CAISRPFGNTEAFF	TGTGCCATCAGTCGACCCTTCGGAAACACTGAAGCTTTCTTT
NA	NA	TRBV19	TRBJ1-5	CASTQRGPGQPQHF	TGTGCCAGTACCCAGCGAGGGCCCGGTCAGCCCCAGCATTTT
NA	NA	TRBV28	TRBJ1-3	CASSQSSVIHSGNTIYF	TGTGCCAGCAGCCAGTCCTCAGTGATTCACTCTGGAAACACCATATATTTT
TRBD1	NA	TRBV5-6	TRBJ2-1	CASSWDRGLNEQFF	TGTGCCAGCAGCTGGGACAGGGGGCTCAATGAGCAGTTCTTC
TRBD1	NA	TRBV19	TRBJ1-5	CASSGTGNQPQHF	TGTGCCAGTAGCGGGACAGGCAATCAGCCCCAGCATTTT
NA	NA	TRBV13	TRBJ2-7	CASSLTHLTSYEQYF	TGTGCCAGCAGCTTAACACACTTAACCTCCTACGAGCAGTACTTC
NA	NA	TRBV28	TRBJ1-2	CASSFQTGPPYGYTF	TGTGCCAGCAGTTTTCAAACAGGACCCCCCTATGGCTACACCTTC
NA	NA	TRBV18	TRBJ1-3	CASSRGLATSGNTIYF	TGTGCCAGCTCACGGGGGTTGGCCACCTCTGGAAACACCATATATTTT
NA	NA	TRBV6-5	TRBJ1-4	CASTRTGNEKLFF	TGTGCCAGCACTCGAACAGGGAATGAAAAACTGTTTTTT
NA	NA	TRBV21-1	TRBJ2-2	CASSKALKGTGTTGELFF	TGTGCCAGCAGCAAAGCGCTGAAGGGGACAGGAACCACCGGGGAGCTGTTTTTT
NA	few	TRBV29-1	TRBJ2-7	CSVAKGGEQYF	TGCAGCGTAGCAAAGGGGGGTGAGCAGTACTTC
NA	once	TRBV5-6	TRBJ1-2	CASSLRVGGYTF	TGTGCCAGCAGCTTGCGGGTTGGTGGCTACACCTTC
TRBD1	NA	TRBV30	TRBJ2-7	CAWARPTGVRQYF	TGTGCCTGGGCCCGCCCGACAGGGGTTAGGCAGTACTTC
NA	NA	TRBV7-3	TRBJ1-5	CASSLNQPQHF	TGTGCCAGCAGCTTAAATCAGCCCCAGCATTTT
TRBD1	NA	TRBV29-1	TRBJ2-7	CSVVVRGLGGSYEQYF	TGCAGCGTTGTTGTCAGGGGGCTTGGGGGTTCCTACGAGCAGTACTTC
TRBD1	NA	TRBV28	TRBJ2-2	CASRQGFVGELFF	TGTGCCAGCAGACAGGGGTTCGTCGGGGAGCTGTTTTTT
NA	NA	TRBV10-1	TRBJ2-6	CASSESSGDRSGANVLTF	TGCGCCAGCAGTGAGTCCTCAGGAGATCGCTCTGGGGCCAACGTCCTGACTTTC
NA	NA	TRBV6-5	TRBJ2-1	CASMRAQVANEQFF	TGTGCCAGCATGCGGGCTCAGGTGGCAAATGAGCAGTTCTTC